This entry features one T cell receptor beta chain sequence. This clone's antigen is unknown. Nothing much larger sits one base from this clone, and base qualities are not available. The data stem from a study of blood T cell repertoires in COVID-19 (dated by TCRdb to between 2020 and 2021). With respect to the entire study: Samples covering the acute and convalescent phases of COVID-19 were provided by collaborators in the United States, Italy and Spain. The material from the prospective study consisted of cDNA or gDNA derived from T cells, B-cell-depleted T cells, or PBMCs. Deeply sampled blood TCRbeta repertoires from subjects exposed to, actively infected with, or recovered from COVID-19 were included in the dataset. The repertoires were released in a freely available public database meant as a resource for research on the immune response to SARS-CoV-2. Samples came from the ongoing ImmuneRACE study (first 160 participants) plus 1,254 subjects from 6 global collaborators. The sample metadata nearly always contained a de-identified subject ID, COVID-19 status, age in years and sex. Where available, HLA class I and class II types were obtained from metadata supplied by the sample provider rather than from assay-based typing. The study at large found these results: The amount of clinical and demographic metadata varied by source and participant and was provided uncurated.

TCRbeta CDR3 regions were amplified from genomic DNA by means of the immunoSEQ Assay, a bias-controlled multiplex PCR. As for how the authors treated the data: Within the assay, amplification of reference gene primers was used to estimate how many nucleated cells each sample contained. Sequence reads were collapsed and filtered to measure the absolute abundance of every unique TCRbeta CDR3 rearrangement. For each sample, productive Simpson clonality was calculated as the square root of Simpson's diversity index over productive rearrangements. What TCRdb holds here is the immuneACCESS table cut down to in-frame rearrangements. Part of the clones is not present; checked against another copy, under half of the missing clones reflect an unresolved V gene, and the others are unexplained. V and J calls and clone size are those listed in that table; D and trimming were worked out from the DNA. Present in this sample are more than 100,000 clones, approximately 88% of which were seen just once. The ten largest clonotypes hold around 13% of the sample.

The V end loses 7 bases and the J end loses 5 bases, and a stretch of 8 bases separates them. Including the terminal cysteine and phenylalanine, the CDR3 comprises 12 residues. Only the CDR3 DNA is retained, 36 bases long and in frame from the first base. The germline V gene specifies SGHAT as CDR1 and FQNNGV as CDR2. The collaborating institutions used their own protocols to collect whole blood in K2EDTA tubes. For TCRbeta analysis, collaborators shipped samples in one of three forms: frozen whole blood, isolated PBMCs, or DNA extracted from either of those sample types. The sequencing sample was made of peripheral blood. The V gene is TRBV11-2 and the J gene is TRBJ2-2; the D gene is unclear. The TCR originated in a human donor in a cohort sampled during active COVID-19. The CDR3 reads as follows: CASTIQTGELFF. DNA sequence: TGTGCCAGCACCATCCAGACCGGGGAGCTGTTTTTT.